Presented here are 24 T cell receptor beta chains from one specimen sequenced in a study of shared clonotypes between healthy human individuals. CD8 cells regarded as naive lacked CD45RO, were positively chosen for CCR7, and omitted terminally differentiated effector memory CD45RA+ cells. TCRdb's table, derived via immunoSEQ multiplex PCR, lists solely in-frame clones and lacks some. The sample shows about 2 million clones, about 95% of them seen only once. The sequenced sample was naive CD8+ T cells sorted from blood. These receptors originate from a young man in good health.

Concerning this clone itself: This sample includes further DNA sequences coding for the same CDR3. The chain couples TRBV28 to TRBJ2-7; 9 bases are a match to TRBD1. The CDR3 covers 15 residues. Unmatched junction bases numbered 6, after V lost 6 bases and J lost 0 bases. Looked up from germline, CDR1 is MDHEN and CDR2 is SYDVKM. The DNA for the CDR3 is TGTGCCAGCAGCCTTGGGACAGGGTTCTCCTACGAGCAGTACTTC. Protein: CASSLGTGFSYEQYF.

The V gene is TRBV4-3, the J gene TRBJ2-1; TRBD2 aligns across 8 bases. Per germline, CDR1 LGHNA and CDR2 YSLEER. This CDR3 comprises 14 residues. Trimming removed 5 bases from V and 6 bases from J; junction bases left unmatched: 6. For the CDR3, the DNA is TGCGCCAGCAGCGCCGGGACTAGTTCCAATGAGCAGTTCTTC. Encoded protein: CASSAGTSSNEQFF.

The V and J genes are TRBV6-1 and TRBJ2-5; D perhaps matches TRBD1 (5 bases). Germline values: CDR1 MNHNS, CDR2 SASEGT. Trimming shortened V by 9 bases and J by 3 bases, and 17 bases separated the two germline ends. The CDR3 has 14 residues. The chain's CDR3 is CARGLKVIEETQYF. The CDR3 coding sequence is TGTGCCAGGGGGCTAAAGGTAATTGAAGAGACCCAGTACTTC.

This chain links TRBV11-2 with TRBJ2-1; 13 bases agree with TRBD2. Trimming removed 5 bases from V and 0 bases from J; junction bases left unmatched: 7. Germline assignment: CDR1 SGHAT and CDR2 FQNNGV. This CDR3 region has 18 residues. The CDR3 DNA sequence: TGTGCCAGCAGCCCTGGACTAGCGGGAGCCAGCTCCTACAATGAGCAGTTCTTC. As protein: CASSPGLAGASSYNEQFF.

V and J are TRBV7-2 and TRBJ1-6; a possible D gene is TRBD1 (6 bases). V was clipped by 0 bases and J by 7 bases, with 10 bases between them. This CDR3 contains 15 residues. The V gene's germline CDR1 is SGHTA and CDR2 FQGNSA. The CDR3 coding sequence is TGTGCCAGCAGCTTAGCGGGGGGCGACAATTCACCCCTCCACTTT. Amino acid sequence: CASSLAGGDNSPLHF.

Comments on this clone: The same CDR3 can be traced to other DNA sequences in this sample. The chain carries TRBV29-1 and TRBJ1-5; 8 bases line up with TRBD1. This CDR3 spans 14 amino acids. Germline loops: CDR1 SQVTM, CDR2 ANQGSEA. Germline trimming cut 6 bases from V and 0 bases from J; bases unmatched to any gene: 4. The CDR3 DNA reads as TGCAGCGTCCAGACAGGGGATAGCAATCAGCCCCAGCATTTT. Protein sequence: CSVQTGDSNQPQHF.

The V and J genes are TRBV27 and TRBJ2-7; D assignment may be TRBD1 or TRBD2 (5 bases each). Germline assignment: CDR1 MNHEY and CDR2 SMNVEV (reference sequence). The CDR3 runs to 14 residues. V was trimmed by 6 bases and J by 7 bases, leaving 19 bases between them. The chain's CDR3 is CASRGEGSLREQYF. The CDR3 nucleotides read TGTGCCAGCAGGGGGGAAGGCAGCCTGAGGGAGCAGTACTTC.

The V call is TRBV5-6, the J call TRBJ2-1; D gene unclear. Germline values: CDR1 SGHDT, CDR2 YYEEEE. The CDR3 extends over 15 amino acids. The ends were cut back, 0 bases at V and 6 bases at J, with 13 bases in the middle. Here the CDR3 reads CASSLDLARGNEQFF. In DNA, the CDR3 is TGTGCCAGCAGCTTGGATTTAGCCCGAGGCAATGAGCAGTTCTTC.

The chain joins TRBV5-4 to TRBJ2-6; tentatively, D is TRBD2 (6 bases). Trimming removed 5 bases at V and 4 bases at J, with 10 bases between. This CDR3 has 14 amino acids. Per germline, CDR1 SGHNT and CDR2 YYREEE (reference sequence). CDR3 sequence reads: CASRGGWGANVLTF. The CDR3 DNA follows: TGTGCCAGCAGGGGAGGTTGGGGGGCCAACGTCCTGACTTTC.

The chain employs TRBV7-2 and TRBJ2-1, with 7 bases aligning to TRBD2. There are 15 residues in the CDR3. The V gene's germline CDR1 is SGHTA and CDR2 FQGNSA. Trimming took 3 bases from V and 4 from J; bases not matched to a gene: 6. CDR3 coding DNA: TGTGCCAGCAGCTTTAACGGGGGGTCTTACAATGAGCAGTTCTTC. This encodes CASSFNGGSYNEQFF.

The CDR3 DNA reads TGTGCCTGGAGTATGGGTCAGGGAGGTCAGCCCCAGCATTTT. Its translation is CAWSMGQGGQPQHF. V is TRBV30 and J is TRBJ1-5; D perhaps matches TRBD1 (5 bases). CDR1 GTSNPN and CDR2 SVGIG come from the germline V gene (reference sequence). The CDR3 extends over 14 amino acids. Trimming removed 2 bases at V and 6 bases at J, with 14 bases between.

The rearrangement uses TRBV4-1 and TRBJ2-7, with 8 positions matching TRBD2. CDR1 and CDR2 (germline): MGHRA, YSYEKL. V lost 2 bases and J lost 6; bases outside the gene matches: 9. CDR3 length: 15 amino acids. CDR3: CASSQTGTSTIEQYF. CDR3 DNA: TGCGCCAGCAGCCAAACCGGGACTAGTACGATCGAGCAGTACTTC.

The J gene is TRBJ2-7, the V gene TRBV4-3; D is possibly TRBD2 (5 bases). This CDR3 contains 18 residues. V was cut by 0 bases and J by 0 bases, with 18 bases left in between. Germline CDR1 is LGHNA and CDR2 is YSLEER. CDR3 protein: CASSQEAQAEGLSYEQYF. CDR3 bases: TGCGCCAGCAGCCAAGAGGCCCAAGCGGAAGGCCTCTCCTACGAGCAGTACTTC.

The chain is built from TRBV30 and TRBJ2-3; tentative D call: TRBD2 (6 bases). Germline V gene data show CDR1 as GTSNPN and CDR2 as SVGIG (reference sequence). The CDR3 extends over 13 amino acids. V lost 7 bases and J 0 bases, leaving 11 bases between the germline ends. The CDR3 sequence: CASSGTSTDTQYF. CDR3 DNA: TGTGCCTCCTCGGGGACTAGCACAGATACGCAGTATTTT.

The chain uses TRBV19 and TRBJ2-5; the D gene is possibly TRBD2 (6 bases). The CDR3 runs to 15 residues. The V end lost 5 bases, the J end lost 2 bases, and 15 bases lay between the germline ends. Per the germline V gene, CDR1 is LNHDA and CDR2 is SQIVND (reference sequence). CDR3 nucleotide sequence: TGTGCCAGTAGTCCCACCATCGGGGGTCAAGAGACCCAGTACTTC. Translating it yields CASSPTIGGQETQYF.

Concerning this clone itself: Other nucleotide sequences from this sample produce the same CDR3. The chain has TRBV27 and TRBJ2-7; TRBD1 matches 10 bases. V shed 6 bases, J shed 2 bases, and the junction held 4 bases outside the gene matches. Per germline, CDR1 MNHEY and CDR2 SMNVEV (reference sequence). The CDR3 runs to 14 residues. The CDR3 nucleotides are TGTGCCAGCAGGACGACAGGGGGCCCCTACGAGCAGTACTTC. Protein sequence: CASRTTGGPYEQYF.

V usage is TRBV7-3 and J usage is TRBJ2-3; weak D call: TRBD2 (5 bases). V gave up 2 bases and J gave up 5 bases, with 8 bases separating them. The CDR3 contains 13 residues. Germline V gene data show CDR1 as SGHTA and CDR2 as FQGTGA. The CDR3 coding sequence is TGTGCCAGCAGCTTATTCGCGGGAGATACGCAGTATTTT. Amino acids: CASSLFAGDTQYF.

V is TRBV28 and J is TRBJ2-3, with 11 bases aligning to TRBD2. Germline V gene lookup returns CDR1 MDHEN and CDR2 SYDVKM. The CDR3 is 16 amino acids. Trimming cost V 4 bases and J 6 bases; bases outside gene matches: 9. The CDR3 DNA reads as TGTGCCAGCAGTTCACCGACTAGCGGGGCCCCGGATACGCAGTATTTT. This codes for CASSSPTSGAPDTQYF. Full variable domain (rest looked up from reference TRBV28 and TRBJ2-3): DVKVTQSSRYLVKRTGEKVFLECVQDMDHENMFWYRQDPGLGLRLIYFSYDVKMKEKGDIPEGYSVSREKKERFSLILESASTNQTSMYLCASSSPTSGAPDTQYFGPGTRLTVL.

This chain connects TRBV6-6 to TRBJ2-2; D unresolved. This CDR3 comprises 15 residues. The V gene lost 10 bases and the J gene lost 4 bases, with 19 bases spanning the gap. Germline lookup yields CDR1 MNHNY and CDR2 SVGAGI (reference sequence). In DNA, the CDR3 is TGTGCCACCTTATGGCCGGCGAGTGGCACCGGGGAGCTGTTTTTT. Amino acid sequence: CATLWPASGTGELFF.

V is TRBV6-5 and J is TRBJ1-2; 8 bases align to TRBD1. Trimming cost V 6 bases and J 8 bases; bases outside gene matches: 14. The CDR3 runs 15 residues. CDR1 and CDR2 from the germline V gene are MNHEY and SVGAGI. CDR3 region: CASSLLGRGLQGYTF. In nucleotides, the CDR3 is TGTGCCAGCAGCCTCCTTGGCAGGGGGCTTCAGGGCTACACCTTC.

The rearrangement uses TRBV6-1 and TRBJ2-7; D may be TRBD1 or TRBD2 (5 bases each). This CDR3 is 11 amino acids long. Trimming removed 9 bases from V and 6 bases from J, with 12 bases in between. Germline values: CDR1 MNHNS, CDR2 SASEGT. The CDR3 DNA sequence: TGTGCCAGTGGGGACGGATCCGAGCAGTACTTC. Translated: CASGDGSEQYF.

The chain uses TRBV13 and TRBJ2-7, with D perhaps given as TRBD1 or TRBD2 (5 bases each). The CDR3 is 13 residues long. Deletions cut 1 base from V and 6 bases from J, with 10 bases between. The germline gives CDR1 PRHDT, CDR2 FYEKMQ (reference sequence). As DNA, the CDR3 is TGTGCCAGCAGCTTAGATAACGGGGCCGAGCAGTACTTC. This sequence encodes CASSLDNGAEQYF. Combining the CDR3 with reference TRBV13 and TRBJ2-7 gives the whole variable domain AAGVIQSPRHLIKEKRETATLKCYPIPRHDTVYWYQQGPGQDPQFLISFYEKMQSDKGSIPDRFSAQQFSDYHSELNMSSLELGDSALYFCASSLDNGAEQYFGPGTRLTVT.

The chain joins TRBV28 to TRBJ2-2; 7 bases are shared with TRBD2. CDR3 length: 16 residues. J was trimmed by 3 bases and V by 2 bases; bases with no gene match: 6. Germline lookup yields CDR1 MDHEN and CDR2 SYDVKM. The CDR3 region is CASSLKGLGDTGELFF. For the CDR3, the DNA is TGTGCCAGCAGTTTAAAAGGACTAGGGGACACCGGGGAGCTGTTTTTT.

V gene TRBV5-8 combines with J gene TRBJ2-7; D unresolved. Germline V gene lookup returns CDR1 SGHTS and CDR2 YDEGEE. The CDR3 spans 11 residues. V lost 0 bases, J lost 6 bases, and 4 bases lay in between. This CDR3 reads CASSLASEQYF. DNA for the CDR3: TGTGCCAGCAGCTTGGCAAGCGAGCAGTACTTC.